A single T cell receptor beta chain is shown here with its context. The ends lost 7 bases at V and 8 bases at J; junction bases unmatched: 12. The germline CDR1 and CDR2 sequences are MNHEY and SVGAGI. The CDR3 extends over 14 amino acids. These data belong to a study of cytomegalovirus exposure and HLA in healthy donors. Profiling relied on immunoSEQ multiplex PCR, and the TCRdb table lists in-frame clones only, not all of them. The table shows over 150,000 clones, with about 90% occurring only once. The J gene is TRBJ2-5, the V gene TRBV6-5; TRBD2 matches 8 bases. This TCR came from a woman aged 18-29 years in good health and CMV-seropositive. Material: PBMCs. CDR3 amino acids: CASKRGTGGVTQYF. CDR3 bases: TGTGCCAGCAAAAGGGGGACGGGGGGGGTAACCCAGTACTTC.